Listed below are T cell receptor beta chains from one sample, sequenced in a study of blood T cells in healthy people across ages. Each CDR3 protein is one row after TCRdb ran MiXCR on the 5' RACE reads. The sample holds about 800,000 distinct CDR3 sequences, more than 20% seen once. The data were also submitted as part of a second study, on T cells of mothers and their children.

Sequenced sample: blood. These receptor sequences come from a boy younger than 18 in good health. CDR3s include the opening cysteine and the closing phenylalanine or tryptophan. D genes are given only for firm matches. Expanded clones get a size class; other rows say once, few or many, or leave the size out.

length	V	size	D	J	CDR3	DNA
12	TRBV28	-	-	TRBJ1-4	CASANRVEKLFF	TGTGCCAGCGCGAACAGGGTTGAAAAACTGTTTTTT
18	TRBV3-1	-	TRBD1	TRBJ2-3	CASSQVSRGTGLSDTQYF	TGTGCCAGCAGCCAAGTTTCAAGAGGGACAGGGCTTTCAGATACGCAGTATTTT
15	TRBV7-9	few	TRBD2	TRBJ2-1	CASSLALAVLNEQFF	TGTGCCAGCAGCTTAGCTCTAGCGGTCCTCAATGAGCAGTTCTTC
13	TRBV24-1	-	-	TRBJ2-5	CATSATATETQYF	TGTGCCACCAGTGCAACCGCCACTGAGACCCAGTACTTC
17	TRBV5-1	-	TRBD1	TRBJ2-6	CASSLALGGSGANVLTF	TGCGCCAGCAGCTTGGCCCTAGGGGGCTCCGGGGCCAACGTCCTGACTTTC
15	TRBV10-3	-	TRBD1	TRBJ2-7	CATKPGQDFTYEQYF	TGTGCCACCAAACCGGGACAGGATTTTACCTACGAGCAGTACTTC
19	TRBV6-1	-	TRBD1	TRBJ2-7	CASSLFRDRGTGLVYEQYF	TGTGCCAGCAGTCTTTTTCGGGACAGGGGAACGGGACTGGTCTACGAGCAGTACTTC
13	TRBV20-1	-	-	TRBJ2-1	CSARGRGHNEQFF	TGCAGTGCTAGAGGCCGGGGGCACAATGAGCAGTTCTTC
15	TRBV4-3	many	TRBD1	TRBJ2-4	CASSQDGDRKNIQYF	TGCGCCAGCAGCCAAGATGGGGACAGAAAAAACATTCAGTACTTC
11	TRBV29-1	many	-	TRBJ2-5	CSLLGVETQYF	TGCAGCCTGCTTGGGGTAGAGACCCAGTACTTC
14	TRBV10-3	-	-	TRBJ1-5	CAISVKGSNQPQHF	TGTGCCATCAGTGTGAAGGGGAGCAATCAGCCCCAGCATTTT
16	TRBV4-3	many	TRBD1	TRBJ2-7	CASSQHSTGVSYEQYF	TGCGCCAGCAGCCAACATTCTACAGGGGTATCCTACGAGCAGTACTTC
14	TRBV2	-	-	TRBJ2-3	CASSEASREDTQYF	TGTGCCAGCAGTGAAGCGTCCAGGGAGGATACGCAGTATTTT
16	TRBV28	-	-	TRBJ2-5	CASSLLRGEYQETQYF	TGTGCCAGCAGTTTATTGAGGGGGGAGTACCAAGAGACCCAGTACTTC
11	TRBV9	-	-	TRBJ1-2	CASSALGGYTF	TGTGCCAGCAGCGCCCTGGGCGGCTACACCTTC
15	TRBV6-2/TRBV6-3	few	-	TRBJ2-7	CASSYDSGRAYEQYF	TGTGCCAGCAGTTACGACAGCGGACGAGCCTACGAGCAGTACTTC
15	TRBV11-2	few	-	TRBJ1-3	CASTRERNSGNTIYF	TGTGCCAGTACAAGGGAACGTAACTCTGGAAACACCATATATTTT
12	TRBV29-1	few	-	TRBJ1-4	CSARATNEKLLF	TGCAGCGCAAGGGCAACTAATGAAAAACTGCTTTTT
13	TRBV29-1	few	-	TRBJ2-2	CSVGRSNTGELFF	TGCAGCGTTGGCAGATCCAACACCGGGGAGCTGTTTTTT
14	TRBV10-3	few	-	TRBJ2-7	CAISGTGTSYEQYF	TGTGCCATCAGTGGTACAGGGACGTCCTACGAGCAGTACTTC
14	TRBV25-1	-	-	TRBJ2-2	CASSEPRGSGELFF	TGTGCCAGCAGTGAACCCAGGGGATCCGGGGAGCTGTTTTTT
18	TRBV13	few	-	TRBJ1-3	CASSLERGPAFGGNTIYF	TGTGCCAGCAGCTTAGAGAGGGGCCCTGCCTTTGGAGGAAACACCATATATTTT
15	TRBV20-1	few	-	TRBJ2-2	CSARVMTGNTGELFF	TGCAGTGCTAGAGTAATGACAGGGAACACCGGGGAGCTGTTTTTT
17	TRBV15	-	-	TRBJ1-4	CATSRLQGAATNEKLFF	TGTGCCACCAGCAGATTACAGGGTGCTGCAACTAATGAAAAACTGTTTTTT